The TCR beta chain under discussion was sequenced for a study of T cell repertoires in cytomegalovirus infection. Study-level information: Epitope selection comprised recently identified HLA-C-restricted CMV epitopes and well-studied HLA-B-restricted CMV epitopes. Notes on the study in general: Across the ex vivo response, the dominant clonotypes were HLA-C-restricted CMV-specific TCR beta clonotypes. Pooled public TCR beta family frequency picked out CMV carriers with the relevant HLA.

This CDR3 has 12 residues. Trimming removed 2 bases from V and 9 bases from J, with 11 bases in between. Germline lookup yields CDR1 SNHLY and CDR2 FYNNEI. Using its own MiXCR run on the reads, TCRdb lists one record per CDR3 protein. The data hold nearly 700,000 distinct CDR3 sequences, with roughly 30% observed a single time. In regard to this clonotype: Antigen specificity is unknown.

The sample here was cultured PBMCs, taken from culture after CMV antigen stimulation. The clonotype comes from a human donor in good health (CMV status not recorded). Some clones in this sample may be carry-over from other donors' samples. The V and J genes are TRBV2 and TRBJ2-7; the D is unclear. CDR3 sequence reads: CASSELEPSQYF. CDR3 DNA sequence: TGTGCCAGCAGTGAATTGGAGCCGTCGCAGTACTTC.